This T cell receptor (beta chain) stems from a study of blood T cells in healthy people across ages. The wider study: Template switching picked up about one barcoded beta molecule for each two T cells.

This clonotype was counted between two and nine times. The donors, aged 6 to 90, were healthy Caucasians from Russia. Samples each yielded at least 6 micrograms of total RNA. V was clipped by 5 bases and J by 1 base, with 11 bases between them. Germline V gives CDR1 LGHDT, CDR2 YNNKEL (reference sequence). CDR3 size: 14 residues. A second PCR, run for roughly 7 to 11 cycles, used a sample-barcoded 5' primer plus a J-beta primer mix. Every cDNA molecule carried a tag from a template-switch adaptor bearing 12 random nucleotides. TCRdb fed the 5' RACE reads into MiXCR, producing one record per CDR3 protein. The sample shows more than 800,000 distinct CDR3 sequences, 25% to 35% of them seen only once.

The sequence was collected from a woman aged 80 or over in good health. Sample: blood. The rearrangement uses TRBV3-1 and TRBJ1-1; D uncertain. CDR3 DNA: TGTGCCAGCAGCTGGGTCCCCGGGAACACTGAAGCTTTCTTT. Its protein product is CASSWVPGNTEAFF.